The rows below give T cell receptor beta chains drawn from one sample of a study of technical replicates of blood from several donors. Data came from immunoSEQ multiplex PCR; TCRdb stores just in-frame clones and leaves some out. The sample has 65,000 to 70,000 clones, approximately 88% seen once; the top ten hold 3.5% to 5.5%. Source material: PBMCs. These receptors were obtained from a human donor in good health. Some clones in this sample may be carry-over from other donors' samples. The conserved cysteine and the conserved F or W are not part of the CDR3 here. The D gene is left open where the match is weak.

V gene	D gene	J gene	CDR3 protein
TRBV12-5	TRBD2	TRBJ2-3	ASGTSGGLGPGPDTQY
TRBV19	TRBD2	TRBJ2-1	ASSIHTGTSEYNEQF
TRBV30	TRBD1	TRBJ1-2	AWSVPRGLYGYT
TRBV7-9	-	TRBJ1-3	ASSPYIASGNTIY
TRBV4-1	TRBD1	TRBJ1-5	ASSHPDRGAQPQH
TRBV7-7	-	TRBJ2-1	ASSLRPQIYNEQF
TRBV7-9	-	TRBJ1-2	ASSLGGLAGSGYT
TRBV5-1	TRBD2	TRBJ2-7	ASSGDYVYEQY
TRBV11-2	TRBD2	TRBJ2-7	ASSPWTSGYSYEQY
TRBV5-1	TRBD2	TRBJ2-3	ASSLKNSTSGRTSTDTQY
TRBV18	-	TRBJ1-2	ASSLWDTGYT
TRBV7-9	-	TRBJ1-5	ASSLTGGNQPQH
TRBV6-5	-	TRBJ2-2	ASRPRGDTGELF
TRBV11-1	TRBD2	TRBJ2-3	ASSRLAGGRGSTDTQY
TRBV2	-	TRBJ2-6	ASTDTGANVLT
TRBV19	TRBD1	TRBJ1-5	ASSIYRDSYSNQPQH
TRBV7-2	-	TRBJ1-1	ASSQTGNTEAF
TRBV30	-	TRBJ2-7	AWVPPFWAGSEQY
TRBV19	TRBD1	TRBJ1-5	ASSTRDRGAYQPQH
TRBV7-9	-	TRBJ2-1	ASSPRASDEQF
TRBV4-2	-	TRBJ2-3	ASSTLALEGDTQY
TRBV5-1	-	TRBJ2-3	ASTPGRGGGTDTQY
TRBV4-3	TRBD1	TRBJ2-7	ASSQGTGHYEQY
TRBV18	TRBD1	TRBJ1-4	ASSPGTGESLGAEKLF
TRBV5-4	-	TRBJ2-7	ASSLGRGSYEQY
TRBV19	TRBD2	TRBJ2-1	ATTRTSGGYNEQF
TRBV19	TRBD1	TRBJ2-5	ATRDRGIETQY
TRBV7-2	-	TRBJ2-7	ASSLGREQY
TRBV10-3	TRBD2	TRBJ2-1	AIKGGSDNEQF
TRBV9	TRBD1	TRBJ1-2	ASSGDRINYGYT
TRBV30	-	TRBJ1-2	AWSVQNVDGYT
TRBV19	-	TRBJ1-1	ASSPRSGTEAF
TRBV7-2	-	TRBJ2-7	ASSVKGAYEQY
TRBV7-9	-	TRBJ2-3	ASSPGIRTDTQY
TRBV30	TRBD1	TRBJ1-5	AWSVHGTGSAVSNQPQH
TRBV21-1	-	TRBJ1-1	ASSSWTGTGNTEAF
TRBV2	TRBD1	TRBJ1-1	ASRTDRDQDTEAF
TRBV5-1	-	TRBJ2-3	ASSPGLGGTDTQY
TRBV29-1	-	TRBJ2-5	SGKGAPQETQY
TRBV27	TRBD2	TRBJ2-7	ASKGLAGDLYGYEQY
TRBV2	-	TRBJ2-7	ASSVSGDLYEQY
TRBV7-2	-	TRBJ1-3	ASSPQGRLGWGNTIY
TRBV5-1	-	TRBJ2-7	ASSFRGNTYEQY
TRBV5-6	-	TRBJ2-1	ASSRGTSNEQF
TRBV18	-	TRBJ1-1	ASSPNMNTEAF
TRBV4-3	TRBD2	TRBJ2-1	ASSQGRERGGDEQF
TRBV4-3	TRBD2	TRBJ2-2	ASSQEHWSGGNTGELF
TRBV5-8	TRBD2	TRBJ2-4	ASSLQGLAGGPSAKNIQY
TRBV9	TRBD2	TRBJ2-1	ASSVAAGGFNEQF
TRBV7-2	-	TRBJ2-7	ASSIRDSYEQY
TRBV4-3	-	TRBJ2-2	ASSQEQHRELF
TRBV18	TRBD1	TRBJ1-2	ASSTAGTENYGYT
TRBV7-9	-	TRBJ1-3	ASSLDWGGSGNTIY